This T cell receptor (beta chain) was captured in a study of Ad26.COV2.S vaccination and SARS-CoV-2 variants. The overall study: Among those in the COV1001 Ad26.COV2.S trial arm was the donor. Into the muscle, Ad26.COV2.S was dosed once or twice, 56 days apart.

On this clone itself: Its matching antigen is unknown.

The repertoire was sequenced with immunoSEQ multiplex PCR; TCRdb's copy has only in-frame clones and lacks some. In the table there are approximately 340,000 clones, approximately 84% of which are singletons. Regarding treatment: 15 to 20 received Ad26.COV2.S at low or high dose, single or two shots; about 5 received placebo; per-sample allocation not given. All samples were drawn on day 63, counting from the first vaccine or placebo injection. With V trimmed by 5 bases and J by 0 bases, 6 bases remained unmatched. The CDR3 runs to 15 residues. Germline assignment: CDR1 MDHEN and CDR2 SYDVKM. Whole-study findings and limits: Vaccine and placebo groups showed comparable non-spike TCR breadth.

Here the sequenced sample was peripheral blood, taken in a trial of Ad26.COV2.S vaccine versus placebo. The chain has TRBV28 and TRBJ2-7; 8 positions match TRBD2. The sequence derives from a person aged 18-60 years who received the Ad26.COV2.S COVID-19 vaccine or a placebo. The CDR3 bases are TGTGCCAGCAGTCTCGGGGGGGCCAGCTCCTACGAGCAGTACTTC. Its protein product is CASSLGGASSYEQYF.